This T cell receptor beta chain was documented in a study of blood T cell repertoires in COVID-19. The CDR3 is 12 amino acids. The V end lost 4 bases, the J end lost 5 bases, and 6 bases lay between the germline ends. CDR1 is SGHAT, CDR2 FQNNGV, per germline. Produced via immunoSEQ multiplex PCR; TCRdb's table is partial and in-frame only. The sample lists some 80,000 clones, 88% occurring once. The chain uses TRBV11-2 and TRBJ2-1; D not certain. Sequencing was done on a sample of peripheral blood. The source of this sequence is a human donor in a cohort sampled during active COVID-19. DNA for the CDR3: TGTGCCAGCAGCTCCATCCACAATGAGCAGTTCTTC. This gives the protein CASSSIHNEQFF.